This T cell receptor (beta chain) was sequenced during a study of T cell responses to AZD1222 COVID-19 vaccine. This clone turned up a few times. Trimming removed 7 bases from V and 8 bases from J, with 14 bases in between. The CDR3 has 13 residues. In germline, CDR1 is MDHEN, CDR2 SYDVKM. Sequenced by immunoSEQ multiplex PCR; TCRdb stores in-frame clones only, minus some. Altogether under 150,000 clones are present, about 90% being singletons, with the ten largest covering roughly 8%. Sequencing used peripheral blood, obtained on day 0 of AZD1222 vaccination. The chain recombines TRBV28 with TRBJ1-4; the D is unclear. This sequence originates from an adult in good health. CDR3 sequence (DNA): TGTGCCAGCACCGCCTCGGGTGGGGAAAAACTGTTTTTT. This translates into CASTASGGEKLFF.